The T cell receptor (beta chain) described here comes from a study of blood T cell repertoires in COVID-19. The wider study: Specimens from acute and convalescent COVID-19 originated in the United States, Italy and Spain. The analysed material was cDNA or gDNA that came from T cells, B-cell-depleted T cells, or PBMCs.

A single count supports this clone. The CDR3 spans 14 residues. V was cut by 4 bases and J by 6 bases, with 13 bases left in between. Germline-derived CDR1 and CDR2 are LGHDT and YNNKEL (reference sequence). In the original processing: Counts of nucleated cells, estimated from reference gene primer amplification, were obtained. TCRdb's table, derived via immunoSEQ multiplex PCR, lists solely in-frame clones and lacks some. That table furnishes V, J and clone size, whereas the DNA furnished D and trimming. Of 100,000 to 130,000 clones in the sample, around 83% were seen once. The J gene is TRBJ2-1, the V gene TRBV3-1 (or the pseudogene TRBV3-2); no reliable D call. The sample comprised peripheral blood. The receptor comes from a man between 65 and 85 years old with acute or convalescent COVID-19. The CDR3 nucleotides are TGTGCCAGCAGCCGGCTAGTATCATCCAATGAGCAGTTCTTC. Encoded protein: CASSRLVSSNEQFF.